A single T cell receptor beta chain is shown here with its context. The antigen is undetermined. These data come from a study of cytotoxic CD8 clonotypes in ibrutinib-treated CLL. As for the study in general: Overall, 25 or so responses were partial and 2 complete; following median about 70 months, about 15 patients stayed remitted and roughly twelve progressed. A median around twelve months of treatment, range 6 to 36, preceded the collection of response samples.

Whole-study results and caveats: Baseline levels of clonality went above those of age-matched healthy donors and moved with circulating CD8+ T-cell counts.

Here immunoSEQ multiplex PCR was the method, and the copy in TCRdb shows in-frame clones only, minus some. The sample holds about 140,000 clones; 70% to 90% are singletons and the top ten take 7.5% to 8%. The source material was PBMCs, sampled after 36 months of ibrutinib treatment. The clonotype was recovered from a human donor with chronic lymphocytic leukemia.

The chain's CDR3 is CSAYTPTGHTDTQYF. The CDR3 bases are TGCAGCGCCTATACCCCGACAGGACACACAGATACGCAGTATTTT. The chain is built from TRBV29-1 and TRBJ2-3; D is perhaps TRBD1 (6 bases). CDR3 length: 15 residues. The germline V gene encodes CDR1 SQVTM and CDR2 ANQGSEA. Trimming took 7 bases from V and 2 from J, leaving 19 bases between them.